Below are 18 T cell receptor beta chains sequenced from a single sample in a study of regulatory T cells in long-lasting Graves disease. Library construction for TCR beta used iRepertoire HTBI primers and Arm-PCR of CDR3 regions. Each CDR3 protein is one row after TCRdb ran MiXCR on the multiplex PCR reads. The table has more than 300,000 distinct CDR3 sequences, approximately 10% seen once; the top ten hold under 20%. The time point denotes: newly diagnosed GD, antithyroid drugs for less than 3 months. Construction of the TCR library relied on RNA isolated from PBMCs. The same data also contributed to another study, on T cells in Graves' hyperthyroidism and ophthalmopathy.

Sample: peripheral blood mononuclear cells (PBMCs), taken at new diagnosis, from a patient treated with antithyroid drugs. The receptors come from a woman in her late teens or twenties with Graves disease.

A word on this clonotype: This likely traces to a read error, being one base from a far larger clone. The chain carries TRBV28 and TRBJ2-1; D might be TRBD1 (6 bases). Trimming took off 7 bases at V and 10 bases at J, with 20 bases between the two ends. Germline loops: CDR1 MDHEN, CDR2 SYDVKM. There are 14 residues in the CDR3. Written as DNA, the CDR3 is TGTGCCAGCACCCAAAGGGGGTTGGAGCGCGAGCAGTTCTTC. As protein: CASTQRGLEREQFF.

This clonotype was seen repeatedly, ten times or more. The chain carries TRBV12-3 or TRBV12-4 and TRBJ1-5; D gene uncertain. The CDR3 loop spans 13 amino acids. V dropped 6 bases and J dropped 11 bases, with 17 bases sitting between them. CDR3 sequence (DNA): TGTGCCAGCAGCCTCCACCTATGGGGTTCCCAGCATTTT. Its protein product is CASSLHLWGSQHF.

This clonotype has at least ten counts. The gene calls are TRBV5-1 and TRBJ2-1; 8 nucleotides line up with TRBD2. V shed 0 bases, J shed 2 bases, and the junction held 7 bases outside the gene matches. The CDR3 contains 17 residues. The germline V gene encodes CDR1 SGHRS and CDR2 YFSETQ. CDR3 sequence: CASSLASGSYPYNEQFF. For the CDR3, the DNA is TGCGCCAGCAGCTTGGCCAGCGGGAGCTATCCCTACAATGAGCAGTTCTTC. The full variable domain, in which reference TRBV5-1 and TRBJ2-1 provide the parts outside the CDR3, is KAGVTQTPRYLIKTRGQQVTLSCSPISGHRSVSWYQQTPGQGLQFLFEYFSETQRNKGNFPGRFSGRQFSNSRSEMNVSTLELGDSALYLCASSLASGSYPYNEQFFGPGTRLTVL.

This clonotype was picked up many times. The rearrangement joins TRBV12-3 or TRBV12-4 to TRBJ1-1; TRBD1 is a possible D gene (5 bases). The CDR3 length is 17 residues. The V gene lost 5 bases and the J gene lost 1 base, with 20 bases spanning the gap. CDR3 sequence: CASSPGTAQLGNTEAFF. CDR3 nucleotide sequence: TGTGCCAGCAGTCCCGGGACGGCTCAACTTGGGAACACTGAAGCTTTCTTT.

This clonotype was recorded many times. CDR3 DNA: TGCGCCAGCAGCCACCCCGAGACAGGCACAAACACTGAAGCTTTCTTT. This translates into CASSHPETGTNTEAFF. The chain carries TRBV4-1 and TRBJ1-1, with D perhaps TRBD1 (6 bases). The CDR3 loop spans 16 amino acids. CDR1 and CDR2 (germline): MGHRA, YSYEKL. V lost 3 bases, J lost 2 bases, and 16 bases lay in between.

A note on this clonotype: This clone may be a read error of a much larger clone one base away. The chain carries TRBV30 and TRBJ1-2; D is uncertain. Germline CDR1 is GTSNPN and CDR2 is SVGIG (reference sequence). The CDR3 runs to 12 residues. Trimming cost V 5 bases and J 8 bases, with 15 bases left between them. CDR3 loop: CAWGHSGLGYTF. In DNA, the CDR3 is TGTGCCTGGGGGCACTCTGGTCTGGGCTACACCTTC.

The sample holds many counts of this clonotype. The V call is TRBV5-1, the J call TRBJ2-5; 7 nucleotides line up with TRBD1. The CDR3 consists of 15 residues. Germline V lookup: CDR1 SGHRS, CDR2 YFSETQ. V lost 2 bases to trimming and J lost 2 bases; unmatched junction nucleotides: 6. CDR3 nucleotide sequence: TGCGCCAGCAGCTTATCGGGACAGAAACAAGAGACCCAGTACTTC. It is translated as CASSLSGQKQETQYF.

The chain couples TRBV10-2 to TRBJ2-7, with TRBD1 matching over 7 bases. The end of the DNA is better explained by TRBJ2-3, so the J call may be wrong. Germline CDR1 and CDR2: WSHSY and SAAADI. The CDR3 extends over 12 amino acids. The CDR3 loop is CATTQGADTQYF. The CDR3 DNA follows: TGCGCCACCACCCAGGGGGCAGATACGCAGTATTTT.

This clonotype was found many times. This sequence joins TRBV6-2 or TRBV6-3 and TRBJ1-2; D gene ambiguous. Trimming took off 3 bases at V and 4 bases at J, with 15 bases between the two ends. Germline V gives CDR1 MNHEY, CDR2 SVGEGT. This CDR3 spans 15 amino acids. Here the CDR3 DNA reads TGTGCCAGCAGTTATTCAACAGCCGCCCTCTATGGCTACACCTTC. Translating gives CASSYSTAALYGYTF.

Remarks on this clonotype: Given a much more abundant clone one base away, this may be a read error. The rearrangement uses TRBV18 and TRBJ1-5; D ambiguous. The CDR3 contains 13 residues. Per the germline V gene, CDR1 is KGHSH and CDR2 is LQKENI. CDR3 in amino acids: CASPPRWGQPQHF. In DNA form, the CDR3 reads TGTGCCAGCCCACCACGATGGGGTCAGCCCCAGCATTTT.

This chain connects TRBV28 to TRBJ2-3; 12 bases are shared with TRBD2. Germline V gene sequence: CDR1 MDHEN, CDR2 SYDVKM. The trim removed 6 bases at V and 5 bases at J, leaving 12 bases unmatched. This CDR3 contains 17 residues. The CDR3 nucleotides are TGTGCCAGCAGCTCGGTTCTAGCGGGAGGGACGGGAGATACGCAGTATTTT. It yields the protein CASSSVLAGGTGDTQYF.

V is TRBV7-9 and J is TRBJ2-1; 12 bases agree with TRBD2. Germline loops: CDR1 SEHNR, CDR2 FQNEAQ (reference sequence). After removal of 0 bases from V and 6 bases from J, the junction contained 3 bases not matched to a gene. This CDR3 has 16 residues. CDR3 coding DNA: TGTGCCAGCAGCTTAGCGATACTAGCGGGAGGCAATGAGCAGTTCTTC. Translated: CASSLAILAGGNEQFF.

Note on this clonotype: Just one base apart from a much larger clone, this may be a read error. This chain uses TRBV5-1 with TRBJ2-4; D uncertain. The CDR3 is made up of 12 amino acids. V was shortened by 5 bases and J by 13 bases, with 16 bases between the two germline ends. The germline gives CDR1 SGHRS, CDR2 YFSETQ. The CDR3 loop is CASRNLNNEQYF. The CDR3 coding sequence is TGCGCCAGCAGGAACCTAAACAATGAGCAGTACTTC. Together with reference TRBV5-1 and TRBJ2-4, the CDR3 gives the full variable domain: KAGVTQTPRYLIKTRGQQVTLSCSPISGHRSVSWYQQTPGQGLQFLFEYFSETQRNKGNFPGRFSGRQFSNSRSEMNVSTLELGDSALYLCASRNLNNEQYFGAGTRLSVL.

This rearrangement joins TRBV10-1 to TRBJ2-2; perhaps D is TRBD1 or TRBD2 (5 bases each). The length of the CDR3 is 13 residues. The V and J ends lost 8 bases and 3 bases respectively, with 10 bases between them. Germline V lookup: CDR1 WNHNN, CDR2 SYGVQD (reference sequence). DNA for the CDR3: TGCGCCAGCGACCGAGGGGACACCGGGGAGCTGTTTTTT. Its protein is CASDRGDTGELFF.

The chain uses TRBV29-1 and TRBJ2-1; 10 positions agree with TRBD2. Trimming cost V 8 bases and J 10 bases; bases outside gene matches: 20. This CDR3 region has 16 residues. Germline CDR1 and CDR2: SQVTM and ANQGSEA. Written as DNA, the CDR3 is TGCAGCCCCTACTTGTTCGGACTAGCGGCCGAGAGAGAGCAGTTCTTC. It specifies CSPYLFGLAAEREQFF.

In its sample, this clonotype was seen many times. The rearrangement uses TRBV29-1 and TRBJ2-2; 10 positions match TRBD2. In germline, CDR1 is SQVTM, CDR2 ANQGSEA. V gave up 8 bases and J gave up 3 bases; unmatched junction bases: 6. The CDR3 length is 14 residues. CDR3 region: CSILAGLHTGELFF. Written as DNA, the CDR3 is TGCAGCATACTAGCGGGGCTACACACCGGGGAGCTGTTTTTT.

The chain is built from TRBV7-2 and TRBJ2-7; D uncertain. The ends were cut back, 1 base at V and 3 bases at J, with 10 bases in the middle. The CDR3 sequence is 14 residues long. The germline gives CDR1 SGHTA, CDR2 FQGNSA. DNA of the CDR3: TGTGCCAGCAGCTTAGTCGATTTAGGCTACGAGCAGTACGTC. This translates into CASSLVDLGYEQYV.

This clonotype appeared many times. The chain links TRBV6-2 or TRBV6-3 to TRBJ2-7; D is unclear. CDR3 length equals 13 residues. V lost 10 bases to trimming and J lost 6 bases, with 19 bases between them. Germline-derived CDR1 and CDR2 are MNHEY and SVGEGT. CDR3 DNA: TGTGCCACCCGAAGGGCTCGGCCTATCGAGCAGTACGTC. Its protein product is CATRRARPIEQYV.